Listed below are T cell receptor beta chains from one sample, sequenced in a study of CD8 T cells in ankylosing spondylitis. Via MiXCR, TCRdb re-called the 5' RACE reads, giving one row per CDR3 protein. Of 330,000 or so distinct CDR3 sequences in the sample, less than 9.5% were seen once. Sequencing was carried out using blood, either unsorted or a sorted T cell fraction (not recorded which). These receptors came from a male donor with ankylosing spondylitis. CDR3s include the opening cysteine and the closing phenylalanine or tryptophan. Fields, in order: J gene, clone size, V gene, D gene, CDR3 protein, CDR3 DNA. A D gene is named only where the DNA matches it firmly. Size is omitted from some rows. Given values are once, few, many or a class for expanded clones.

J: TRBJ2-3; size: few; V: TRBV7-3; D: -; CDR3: CASSPGRLQAGTQYF; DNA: TGTGCCAGCAGCCCGGGCCGGTTGCAGGCCGGTACGCAGTATTTT
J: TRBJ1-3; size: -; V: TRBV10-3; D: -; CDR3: CAISERPHPTGNTIYF; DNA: TGTGCCATCAGTGAACGGCCGCACCCCACTGGAAACACCATATATTTT
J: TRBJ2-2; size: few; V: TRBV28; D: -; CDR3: CASRSAEFITGELFF; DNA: TGTGCCAGCAGGAGCGCGGAGTTCATCACCGGGGAGCTGTTTTTT
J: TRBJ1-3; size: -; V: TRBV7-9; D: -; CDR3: CASIFYSDSGNTIYF; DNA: TGTGCCAGCATTTTTTACTCGGACTCTGGAAACACCATATATTTT
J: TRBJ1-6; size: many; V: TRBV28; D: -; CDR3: CASSVRQNDSPLHF; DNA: TGTGCCAGCAGTGTACGACAGAATGATTCACCCCTCCACTTT
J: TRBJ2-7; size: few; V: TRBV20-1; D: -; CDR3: CSANRDGTYEQYF; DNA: TGCAGTGCTAACCGGGACGGTACCTACGAGCAGTACTTC
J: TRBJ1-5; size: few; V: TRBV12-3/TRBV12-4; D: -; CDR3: CASSLRKNSNQPQHF; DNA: TGTGCCAGCTCCCTTCGCAAGAATAGCAATCAGCCCCAGCATTTT
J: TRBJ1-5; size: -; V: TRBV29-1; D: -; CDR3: CSVGVAGPQHF; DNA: TGCAGCGTGGGCGTAGCGGGGCCCCAGCATTTT
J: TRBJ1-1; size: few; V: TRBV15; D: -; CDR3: CATSRHREGSTEAFF; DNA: TGTGCCACCAGCAGGCACAGGGAGGGGAGCACTGAAGCTTTCTTT
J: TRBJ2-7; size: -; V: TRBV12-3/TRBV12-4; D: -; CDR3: CASRWDTYLEQYF; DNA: TGTGCCAGCAGGTGGGACACGTATCTCGAGCAGTACTTC
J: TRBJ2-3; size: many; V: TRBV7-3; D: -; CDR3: CASSLGPANTDTQYF; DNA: TGTGCCAGCAGCCTCGGCCCCGCTAACACAGATACGCAGTATTTT
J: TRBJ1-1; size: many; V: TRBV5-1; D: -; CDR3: CASSRIGNTEAFF; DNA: TGCGCCAGCAGCAGAATTGGGAACACTGAAGCTTTCTTT